Many counts were recorded for the clone carrying this T cell receptor beta chain. The antigen is unknown. This entry belongs to a study of response to subunit inactivated influenza vaccine. Notes on the study in general: Authors proposed each seasonal influenza vaccination draws in few new T cells.

MiXCR, applied by TCRdb to the RT-PCR reads, yields one record per CDR3 protein. In the table there are 200,000 to 250,000 distinct CDR3 sequences, 12% of which are singletons. The CDR3 is 14 amino acids. CDR1 is SGHRS, CDR2 YFSETQ, per germline. V lost 2 bases to trimming and J lost 2 bases, with 8 bases between them. The source was non-naive T cells sorted from PBMCs, collected 14 to 15 days before vaccination. This TCR was recovered from a man aged 50-60 years who received an inactivated influenza vaccine. The chain has TRBV5-1 and TRBJ1-5, with D tentatively TRBD1 (6 bases). This chain's CDR3 is CASSLGGGNQPQHF. For the CDR3, the DNA is TGCGCCAGCAGCTTAGGGGGGGGCAATCAGCCCCAGCATTTT.